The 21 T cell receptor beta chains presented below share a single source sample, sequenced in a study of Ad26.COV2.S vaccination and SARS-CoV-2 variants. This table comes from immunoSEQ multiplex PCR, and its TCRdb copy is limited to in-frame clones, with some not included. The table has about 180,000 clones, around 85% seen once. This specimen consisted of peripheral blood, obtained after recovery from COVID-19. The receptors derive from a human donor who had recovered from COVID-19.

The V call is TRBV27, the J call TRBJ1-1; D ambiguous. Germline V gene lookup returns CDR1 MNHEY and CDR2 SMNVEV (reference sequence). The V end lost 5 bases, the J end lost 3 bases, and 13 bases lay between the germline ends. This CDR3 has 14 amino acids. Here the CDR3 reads CASSIVGSDTEAFF. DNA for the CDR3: TGTGCCAGCAGTATCGTGGGGTCCGACACTGAAGCTTTCTTT.

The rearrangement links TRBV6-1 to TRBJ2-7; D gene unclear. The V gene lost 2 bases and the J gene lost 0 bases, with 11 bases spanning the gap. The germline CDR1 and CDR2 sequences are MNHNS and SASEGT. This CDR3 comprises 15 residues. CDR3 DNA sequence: TGTGCCAGCAGTGAATTGGGGTCCCACTCCTACGAGCAGTACTTC. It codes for CASSELGSHSYEQYF.

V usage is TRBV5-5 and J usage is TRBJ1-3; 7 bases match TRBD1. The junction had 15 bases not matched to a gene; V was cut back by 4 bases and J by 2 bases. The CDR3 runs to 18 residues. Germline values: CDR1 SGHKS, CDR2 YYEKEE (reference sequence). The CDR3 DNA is TGTGCCAGCAGCCCACGTCCTCGAGATACAGGGGCTGGAAACACCATATATTTT. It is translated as CASSPRPRDTGAGNTIYF.

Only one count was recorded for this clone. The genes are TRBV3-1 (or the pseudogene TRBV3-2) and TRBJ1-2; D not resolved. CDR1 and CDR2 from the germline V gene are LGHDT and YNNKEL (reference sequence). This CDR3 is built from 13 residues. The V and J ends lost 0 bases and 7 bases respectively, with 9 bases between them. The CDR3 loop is CASSQDSGGGYTF. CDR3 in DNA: TGTGCCAGCAGCCAAGATAGTGGCGGTGGCTACACCTTC.

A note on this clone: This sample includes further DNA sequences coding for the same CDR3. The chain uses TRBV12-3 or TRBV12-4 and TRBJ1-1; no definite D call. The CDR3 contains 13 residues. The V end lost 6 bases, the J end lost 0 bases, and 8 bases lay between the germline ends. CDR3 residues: CASSLLMNTEAFF. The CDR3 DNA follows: TGTGCCAGCAGCCTTTTGATGAACACTGAAGCTTTCTTT.

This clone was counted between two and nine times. The CDR3 DNA follows: TGTGCCACCAGCATCTGGAAGGGCGACACCGGGGAGCTGTTTTTT. Amino acids: CATSIWKGDTGELFF. The chain carries TRBV15 and TRBJ2-2; D unclear. V lost 4 bases and J lost 3, with 12 bases in between. CDR3 length equals 15 residues. CDR1 is LNHNV and CDR2 is YYDKDF in the germline V gene (reference sequence).

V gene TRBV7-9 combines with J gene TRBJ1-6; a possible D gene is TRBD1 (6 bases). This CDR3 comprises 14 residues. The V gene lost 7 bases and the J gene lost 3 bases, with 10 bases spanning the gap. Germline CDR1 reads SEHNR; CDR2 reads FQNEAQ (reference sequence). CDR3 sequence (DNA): TGTGCCAGCAAAACAGGGAACTATAATTCACCCCTCCACTTT. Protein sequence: CASKTGNYNSPLHF.

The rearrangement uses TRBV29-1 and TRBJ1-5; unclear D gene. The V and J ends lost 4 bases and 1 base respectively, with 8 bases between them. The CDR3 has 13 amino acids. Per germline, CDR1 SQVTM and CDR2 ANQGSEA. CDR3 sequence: CSVGGGSNQPQHF. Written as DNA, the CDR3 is TGCAGCGTTGGTGGAGGAAGCAATCAGCCCCAGCATTTT.

CDR3 amino acids: CASSPLHVLSGNTIYF. CDR3 sequence (DNA): TGTGCCAGCAGCCCCTTACACGTCCTCTCTGGAAACACCATATATTTT. This chain connects TRBV11-2 to TRBJ1-3, with D unresolved. V dropped 5 bases and J dropped 0 bases, with 14 bases sitting between them. The CDR3 contains 16 residues. The V gene's germline CDR1 is SGHAT and CDR2 FQNNGV.

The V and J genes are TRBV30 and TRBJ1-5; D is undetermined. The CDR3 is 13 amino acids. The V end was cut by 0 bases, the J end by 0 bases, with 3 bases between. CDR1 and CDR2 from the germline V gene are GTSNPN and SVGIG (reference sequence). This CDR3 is CAWSVNSNQPQHF. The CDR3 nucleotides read TGTGCCTGGAGTGTAAATAGCAATCAGCCCCAGCATTTT.

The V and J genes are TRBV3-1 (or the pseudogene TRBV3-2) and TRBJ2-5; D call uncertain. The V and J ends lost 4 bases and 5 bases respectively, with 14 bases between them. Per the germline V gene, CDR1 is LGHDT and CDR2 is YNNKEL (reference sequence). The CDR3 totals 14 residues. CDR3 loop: CASSPGPSGETQYF. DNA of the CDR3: TGTGCCAGCAGCCCCGGACCATCCGGGGAGACCCAGTACTTC.

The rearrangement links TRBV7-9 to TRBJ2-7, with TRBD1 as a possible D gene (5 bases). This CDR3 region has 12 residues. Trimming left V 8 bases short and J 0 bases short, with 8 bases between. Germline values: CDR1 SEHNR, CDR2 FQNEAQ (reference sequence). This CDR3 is CASEDNSYEQYF. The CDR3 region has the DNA TGTGCCAGCGAGGACAACTCCTACGAGCAGTACTTC.

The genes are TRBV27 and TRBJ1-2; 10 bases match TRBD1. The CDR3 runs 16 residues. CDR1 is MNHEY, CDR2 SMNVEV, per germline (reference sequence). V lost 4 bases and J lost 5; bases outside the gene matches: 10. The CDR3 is CASSYTWRDRGYGYTF. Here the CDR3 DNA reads TGTGCCAGCAGTTACACCTGGAGGGACAGGGGATATGGCTACACCTTC.

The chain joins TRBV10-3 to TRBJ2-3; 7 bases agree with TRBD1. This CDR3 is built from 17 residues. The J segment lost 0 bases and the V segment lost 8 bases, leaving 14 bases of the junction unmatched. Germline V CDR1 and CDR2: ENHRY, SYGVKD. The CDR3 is CAIGTEGQVFSTDTQYF. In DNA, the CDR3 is TGTGCCATCGGGACAGAGGGTCAGGTATTTAGCACAGATACGCAGTATTTT.

The DNA of the CDR3 is TGTGCCTGGGGAAGAGAGAGCTCCTATAATTCACCCCTCCACTTT. Translation gives CAWGRESSYNSPLHF. V usage is TRBV30 and J usage is TRBJ1-6, with D hard to call. The ends were cut back, 5 bases at V and 0 bases at J, with 11 bases in the middle. Germline values: CDR1 GTSNPN, CDR2 SVGIG (reference sequence). The CDR3 length is 15 residues.

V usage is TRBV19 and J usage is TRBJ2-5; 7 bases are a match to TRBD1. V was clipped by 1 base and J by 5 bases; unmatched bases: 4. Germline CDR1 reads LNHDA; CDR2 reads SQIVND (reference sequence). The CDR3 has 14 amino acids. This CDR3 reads CASSIVGGDETQYF. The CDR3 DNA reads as TGTGCCAGTAGTATAGTAGGGGGCGATGAGACCCAGTACTTC.

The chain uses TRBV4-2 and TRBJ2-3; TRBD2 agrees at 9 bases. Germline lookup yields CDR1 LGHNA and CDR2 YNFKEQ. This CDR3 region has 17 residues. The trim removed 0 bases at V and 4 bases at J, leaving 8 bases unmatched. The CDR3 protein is CASSQDGAGGTPDTQYF. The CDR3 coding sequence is TGTGCCAGCAGCCAAGATGGGGCGGGAGGGACGCCAGATACGCAGTATTTT.

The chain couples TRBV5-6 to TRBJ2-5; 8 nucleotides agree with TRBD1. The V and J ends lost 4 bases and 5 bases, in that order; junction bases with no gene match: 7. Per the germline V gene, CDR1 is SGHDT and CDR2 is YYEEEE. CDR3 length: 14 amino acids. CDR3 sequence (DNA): TGTGCCAGCAGCCGGACAGGGAAATGGGAGACCCAGTACTTC. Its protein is CASSRTGKWETQYF.

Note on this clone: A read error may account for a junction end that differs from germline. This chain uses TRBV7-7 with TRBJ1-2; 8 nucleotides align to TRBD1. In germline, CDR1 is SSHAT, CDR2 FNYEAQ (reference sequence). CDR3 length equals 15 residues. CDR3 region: CASSPDRDRLYGYTF. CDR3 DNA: TGTGCTAGCAGCCCGGACAGGGACCGACTCTATGGCTACACCTTC.

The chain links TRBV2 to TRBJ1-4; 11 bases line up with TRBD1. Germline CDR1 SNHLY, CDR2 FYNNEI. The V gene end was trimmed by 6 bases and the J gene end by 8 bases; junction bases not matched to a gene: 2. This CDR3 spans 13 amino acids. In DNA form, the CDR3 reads TGTGCCAGCAGGGGACAGGGGGAGGAAAAACTGTTTTTT. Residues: CASRGQGEEKLFF.

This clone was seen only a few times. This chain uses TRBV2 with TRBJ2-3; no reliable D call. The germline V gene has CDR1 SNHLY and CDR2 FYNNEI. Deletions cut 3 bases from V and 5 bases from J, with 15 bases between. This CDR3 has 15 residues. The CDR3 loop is CASSDLRGPRDTQYF. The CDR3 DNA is TGTGCCAGCAGTGATCTCCGAGGCCCGAGAGATACGCAGTATTTT.